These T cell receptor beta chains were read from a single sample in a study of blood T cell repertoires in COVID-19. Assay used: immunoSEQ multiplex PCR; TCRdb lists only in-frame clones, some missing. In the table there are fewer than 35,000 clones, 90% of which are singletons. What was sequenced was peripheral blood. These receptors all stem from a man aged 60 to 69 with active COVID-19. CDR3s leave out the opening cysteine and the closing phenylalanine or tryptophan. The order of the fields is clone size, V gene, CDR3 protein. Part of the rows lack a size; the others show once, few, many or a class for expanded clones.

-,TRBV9,ASSGRGTSGDPTGELF
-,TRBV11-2,ASSSGQGFVFLSYEQY
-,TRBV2,ASRGDRARDTQY
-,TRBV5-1,ASSLSGVGTDTQY
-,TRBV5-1,ASSSPAGGFNTGELF
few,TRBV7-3,ASSLRSEAF
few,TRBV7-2,ASSWRPAGGANTGELF
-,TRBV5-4,ASSPTQQLSYEQY
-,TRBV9,ASSAGGASAYEQY
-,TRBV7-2,ASSPSGFSPLH
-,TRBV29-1,SVTWGAGLAAF
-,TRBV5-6,ASSLTEGAYEQY
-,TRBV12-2,ASRFLTDRAHEQY
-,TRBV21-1,ASTKRGGRVPT
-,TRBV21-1,ASRGSRETQY
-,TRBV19,ASRPTSTDTQY
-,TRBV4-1,ASSRSTEGYGYT
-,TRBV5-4,ASSPGGGVNTEAF
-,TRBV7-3,ASSPGRLAGGYQETQY
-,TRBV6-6,ASRRQGGNTEAF
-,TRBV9,ASSPTGGNTIY
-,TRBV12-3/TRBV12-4,ASTLQNTGELF
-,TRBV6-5,ASRNDGGAFGYT
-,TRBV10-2,ASSDQIGELF
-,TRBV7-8,ASRRSTGTWNSPLH
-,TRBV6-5,ASRRQGGDQPQH
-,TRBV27,ASSFARSATGANVLT
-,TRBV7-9,ASSPLLAGGLETQY
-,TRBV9,ASSVQTGEGEKLF
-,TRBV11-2,ASSLPDRGAF
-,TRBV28,ASSPFYSRRDRGGNQPQH
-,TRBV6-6,ASRTGATYEQY
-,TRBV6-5,ASSWDGSTEAF
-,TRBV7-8,ASSSFGQMNTEAF
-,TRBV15,ATSRAGDTPGGETQY
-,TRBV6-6,ASSYLDRGGETQY
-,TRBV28,ASSSAGGPSGANVLT
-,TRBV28,ASTHDRQTNYGYT
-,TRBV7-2,ASSLASGTPVY
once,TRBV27,ASREPGQDRSGYT
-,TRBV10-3,AISESMGQDNQPQH
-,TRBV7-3,ASSRDREGTQY